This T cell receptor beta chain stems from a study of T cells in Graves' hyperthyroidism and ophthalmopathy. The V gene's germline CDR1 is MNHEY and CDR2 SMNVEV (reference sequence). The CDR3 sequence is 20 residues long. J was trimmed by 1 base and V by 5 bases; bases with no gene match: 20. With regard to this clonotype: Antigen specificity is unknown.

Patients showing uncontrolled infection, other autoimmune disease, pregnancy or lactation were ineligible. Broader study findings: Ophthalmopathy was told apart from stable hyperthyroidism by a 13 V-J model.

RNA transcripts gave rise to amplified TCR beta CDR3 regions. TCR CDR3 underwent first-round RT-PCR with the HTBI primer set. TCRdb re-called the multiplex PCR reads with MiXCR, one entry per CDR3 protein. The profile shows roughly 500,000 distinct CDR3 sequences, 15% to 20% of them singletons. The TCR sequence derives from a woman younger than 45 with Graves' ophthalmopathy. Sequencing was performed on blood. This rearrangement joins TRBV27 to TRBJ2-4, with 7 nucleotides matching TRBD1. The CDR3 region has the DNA TGTGCCAGCAGTCCCCGGTGGGACAGTGGCCCCCAAAGGGCCAAAAACATTCAGTACTTC. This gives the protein CASSPRWDSGPQRAKNIQYF.